The next 12 T cell receptor beta chains were all read from a single sample in a study of OX40 agonist ivuxolimab in advanced cancers. Clones were read by immunoSEQ multiplex PCR, and TCRdb kept only the in-frame ones, dropping some. The sample's table shows over 20 clones. The specimen was obtained in a trial of the OX40 agonist ivuxolimab. The receptor set was obtained from an adult with an advanced solid tumor such as melanoma, head and neck, liver or kidney cancer.

The chain has TRBV23-1 and TRBJ1-2, with D tentatively TRBD1 (5 bases). TRBV23-1 is assigned to the ORF class and has an uncertain function. CDR3 length: 16 residues. Trimming shortened V by 6 bases and J by 7 bases, and 24 bases separated the two germline ends. The CDR3 here is CASSPTGPGSRGGYTF. The CDR3 region has the DNA TGCGCCAGCAGCCCGACGGGGCCGGGTTCCAGAGGTGGCTACACCTTC.

The chain links TRBV6-8 to TRBJ1-2, with D possibly matching TRBD1 (5 bases). The CDR3 covers 14 residues. Trimming took off 6 bases at V and 8 bases at J, with 19 bases between the two ends. Germline V gene lookup returns CDR1 MNHGY and CDR2 SAAAGT. The CDR3 DNA is TGTGCCAGCAGCAAAATAGACAGTAGCCAGGGCTACACCTTC. Protein product: CASSKIDSSQGYTF.

V is TRBV6-8 and J is TRBJ1-1, with TRBD1 identical over 11 bases. With V trimmed by 10 bases and J by 7 bases, 11 bases remained unmatched. Looked up from germline, CDR1 is MNHGY and CDR2 is SAAAGT. The CDR3 runs to 14 residues. CDR3 amino acids: CAIRNGQGADEAFF. For the CDR3, the DNA is TGTGCCATCAGGAACGGACAGGGGGCGGATGAAGCTTTCTTT.

This chain joins TRBV7-2 and TRBJ2-1; 9 bases are a match to TRBD2. The CDR3 runs 13 residues. Germline V CDR1 and CDR2: SGHTA, FQGNSA. Losses at the gene ends were 1 base for V and 14 bases for J; bases not matched to a gene: 6. CDR3 coding DNA: TGTGCCAGCAGCTTAGGTAAAGCGGGGGGTGAGTTCTTC. Translating it yields CASSLGKAGGEFF.

The chain employs TRBV7-1 and TRBJ1-1, with unresolved D. TRBV7-1 is identified as an open reading frame with a role that is uncertain. V lost 3 bases and J 8 bases, leaving 13 bases between the germline ends. There are 13 residues in the CDR3. The CDR3 reads CASSSPIGREAFF. CDR3 nucleotide sequence: TGTGCCAGCAGCTCTCCTATTGGTCGGGAAGCTTTCTTT.

The chain joins TRBV23-1 to TRBJ1-1; D not certain. TRBV23-1 is recorded as an ORF, its role being uncertain. Trimming took off 6 bases at V and 1 base at J, with 9 bases between the two ends. The CDR3 spans 13 residues. The DNA for the CDR3 is TGCGCCAGCAGCCCTCAGAGGAACACTGAAGCTTTCTTT. The encoded protein is CASSPQRNTEAFF.

There are a few counts of this clone. The chain couples TRBV7-1 to TRBJ1-1; D remains ambiguous. TRBV7-1 is classed as an ORF, of uncertain function. V shed 7 bases and J shed 8 bases, with 17 bases lying between them. The CDR3 covers 13 residues. CDR3 sequence (DNA): TGTGCCAGCACCCCTCTCTCGACGGGCGAAGCTTTCTTT. As protein: CASTPLSTGEAFF.

This clone was counted a few times. The gene calls are TRBV10-2 and TRBJ1-1, with TRBD1 matching over 10 bases. In germline, CDR1 is WSHSY, CDR2 SAAADI. The V and J ends lost 5 bases and 5 bases, in that order; junction bases with no gene match: 8. This CDR3 has 15 amino acids. CDR3 bases: TGCGCCAGCAGTTTCCCGGGACAGGGGTGGACTGAAGCTTTCTTT. It yields the protein CASSFPGQGWTEAFF.

This rearrangement joins TRBV11-3 to TRBJ1-3, with D perhaps matching TRBD1 (5 bases). Germline V gives CDR1 SGHNT, CDR2 YENEEA. Trimming stripped 3 bases from V and 0 bases from J, with 12 bases between. This CDR3 has 16 amino acids. CDR3 DNA sequence: TGTGCCAGCAGCTTCGCACAGGCCAACTCTGGAAACACCATATATTTT. Translated: CASSFAQANSGNTIYF.

The chain carries TRBV6-8 and TRBJ2-7, with D uncertain. CDR1 and CDR2 (germline): MNHGY, SAAAGT. The V and J ends lost 0 bases and 6 bases respectively, with 15 bases between them. This CDR3 region has 15 residues. CDR3 nucleotides: TGTGCCAGCAGTTACTCGAAGGTGAGCTGGCCCGAGCAGTACTTC. It is translated as CASSYSKVSWPEQYF.

This chain links TRBV19 with TRBJ1-1; D uncertain. With 4 bases removed from V and 3 bases from J, the gap between germline ends came to 15 bases. The germline V gene has CDR1 LNHDA and CDR2 SQIVND (reference sequence). The CDR3 runs to 15 residues. The CDR3 spells CASSTRARGDTEAFF. The CDR3 nucleotides are TGTGCCAGTAGTACCCGGGCGCGCGGGGACACTGAAGCTTTCTTT. The complete variable domain, with remaining parts taken from reference TRBV19 and TRBJ1-1, reads DGGITQSPKYLFRKEGQNVTLSCEQNLNHDAMYWYRQDPGQGLRLIYYSQIVNDFQKGDIAEGYSVSREKKESFPLTVTSAQKNPTAFYLCASSTRARGDTEAFFGQGTRLTVV.

This chain links TRBV11-3 with TRBJ1-3; D possibly corresponds to TRBD1 (6 bases). CDR3 length: 15 residues. Trimming cost V 4 bases and J 0 bases, with 10 bases left between them. The V gene's germline CDR1 is SGHNT and CDR2 YENEEA. CDR3 protein: CASSSGQNSGNTIYF. The CDR3 DNA sequence: TGTGCCAGCAGCTCGGGACAAAACTCTGGAAACACCATATATTTT.